This passage covers 16 T cell receptor beta chains from one sample sequenced in a study of T cell changes during pregnancy in multiple sclerosis. Method: immunoSEQ multiplex PCR; TCRdb's copy keeps in-frame clones and lacks some. The table includes 23,000 or so clones, more than 80% detected once. Sequencing used CD8+ T cells from peripheral blood mononuclear cells, obtained in the first trimester of pregnancy. Receptor source: a female donor in good health, enrolled as a control in a pregnancy study.

V gene TRBV5-1 combines with J gene TRBJ1-1; the match to TRBD1 covers 9 bases. The CDR3 sequence is 16 residues long. CDR1 is SGHRS, CDR2 YFSETQ, per germline. The trim removed 0 bases at V and 6 bases at J, leaving 9 bases unmatched. The CDR3 region has the DNA TGCGCCAGCAGCTTGGCCGTTACAGGGGGCATCGCTGAAGCTTTCTTT. Translated, it gives CASSLAVTGGIAEAFF.

This clone was seen a single time. J is TRBJ2-1 and V is TRBV29-1, with D possibly matching TRBD1 (6 bases). This CDR3 region has 16 residues. Trimming cost V 5 bases and J 6 bases, with 23 bases left between them. CDR1 is SQVTM and CDR2 is ANQGSEA in the germline V gene. In nucleotides, the CDR3 is TGCAGCGTTCGCGAGCAGGGGATCTCACCCCTCAATGAGCAGTTCTTC. Translating it yields CSVREQGISPLNEQFF.

The chain carries TRBV5-6 and TRBJ2-7; the match to TRBD2 covers 11 bases. The CDR3 has 14 amino acids. J was trimmed by 2 bases and V by 7 bases; bases with no gene match: 5. Germline CDR1 reads SGHDT; CDR2 reads YYEEEE. The CDR3 loop reads CASRPGLAAYEQYF. For the CDR3, the DNA is TGTGCCAGCCGTCCGGGACTAGCGGCCTACGAGCAGTACTTC.

The chain is built from TRBV21-1 and TRBJ2-5; the table calls TRBD2, which could not be checked here. TRBV21-1 is classified as a pseudogene. This CDR3 region has 17 residues. CDR3 in amino acids: CASSYNATSGGGETQYF. The CDR3 nucleotides read TGTGCCAGCAGCTATAACGCGACTAGCGGGGGTGGAGAGACCCAGTACTTC.

The V call is TRBV4-1, the J call TRBJ1-3; D might be TRBD1 (5 bases). Germline values: CDR1 MGHRA, CDR2 YSYEKL. The CDR3 loop spans 16 amino acids. V was shortened by 2 bases and J by 4 bases, with 15 bases between the two germline ends. The CDR3 loop is CASSQPYIDRGNTIYF. CDR3 sequence (DNA): TGCGCCAGCAGCCAACCATATATCGACAGAGGAAACACCATATATTTT.

A word on this clone: The sample holds other DNA sequences that translate to the same CDR3. This chain links TRBV4-1 with TRBJ2-7; TRBD1 matches at 10 bases. CDR1 and CDR2 (germline): MGHRA, YSYEKL. The CDR3 is 15 amino acids. Trimming cost V 3 bases and J 1 base; bases outside gene matches: 3. The CDR3 nucleotides are TGCGCCAGCAGCCAGGGGGACAGGGGTTCCTACGAGCAGTACTTC. Amino acid sequence: CASSQGDRGSYEQYF.

The rearrangement joins TRBV7-9 to TRBJ2-7, with 9 bases aligning to TRBD1. Per the germline V gene, CDR1 is SEHNR and CDR2 is FQNEAQ (reference sequence). The CDR3 extends over 16 amino acids. The ends lost 5 bases at V and 2 bases at J; junction bases unmatched: 10. CDR3 amino acids: CASSRTGTGIPYEQYF. The DNA of the CDR3 is TGTGCCAGCAGCCGAACCGGGACAGGGATTCCCTACGAGCAGTACTTC.

This chain joins TRBV30 and TRBJ2-7; 7 bases match TRBD1. This CDR3 has 14 amino acids. Losses at the gene ends were 3 bases for V and 2 bases for J; bases not matched to a gene: 7. Germline CDR1 GTSNPN, CDR2 SVGIG (reference sequence). Here the CDR3 reads CAWRNRGYPYEQYF. The CDR3 DNA sequence: TGTGCCTGGAGAAACAGGGGCTACCCCTACGAGCAGTACTTC.

The genes are TRBV19 and TRBJ1-2, with D unresolved. The CDR3 is 13 amino acids. Trimming removed 3 bases from V and 4 bases from J, with 9 bases in between. Germline V lookup: CDR1 LNHDA, CDR2 SQIVND (reference sequence). The CDR3 region is CASSIQVLYGYTF. Written as DNA, the CDR3 is TGTGCCAGTAGTATCCAGGTCCTCTATGGCTACACCTTC.

The chain recombines TRBV7-9 with TRBJ1-1; 10 bases map to TRBD1. Per germline, CDR1 SEHNR and CDR2 FQNEAQ (reference sequence). CDR3 size: 17 residues. The junction had 10 bases not matched to a gene; V was cut back by 3 bases and J by 3 bases. In DNA form, the CDR3 reads TGTGCCAGCAGCTTCACGCCAGGGACAGGGGAGGACACTGAAGCTTTCTTT. This gives the protein CASSFTPGTGEDTEAFF.

The J gene is TRBJ1-2, the V gene TRBV28, with D maybe TRBD1 (5 bases). V gave up 3 bases and J gave up 2 bases, with 7 bases separating them. The CDR3 is made up of 13 amino acids. CDR1 and CDR2 from the germline V gene are MDHEN and SYDVKM. The CDR3 reads CASSFQGNYGYTF. The CDR3 region has the DNA TGTGCCAGCAGTTTCCAGGGAAACTATGGCTACACCTTC.

The J gene is TRBJ2-7, the V gene TRBV7-9; no clear D. From germline, CDR1 is SEHNR and CDR2 FQNEAQ (reference sequence). This CDR3 contains 14 residues. V shed 5 bases and J shed 2 bases, with 13 bases lying between them. The CDR3 nucleotides are TGTGCCAGCAGCCCTAAGTCCCACGCCTACGAGCAGTACTTC. Amino acids: CASSPKSHAYEQYF. Looking up the rest from reference TRBV7-9 and TRBJ2-7 gives the full variable domain: DTGVSQNPRHKITKRGQNVTFRCDPISEHNRLYWYRQTLGQGPEFLTYFQNEAQLEKSRLLSDRFSAERPKGSFSTLEIQRTEQGDSAMYLCASSPKSHAYEQYFGPGTRLTVT.

The chain combines TRBV27 with TRBJ2-1; no definite D call. V lost 6 bases to trimming and J lost 5 bases, with 14 bases between them. Germline lookup yields CDR1 MNHEY and CDR2 SMNVEV (reference sequence). CDR3 length equals 14 residues. The chain's CDR3 is CASRPPAEDNEQFF. The DNA of the CDR3 is TGTGCCAGCAGACCCCCGGCAGAGGACAATGAGCAGTTCTTC.

In regard to this clone: Within the sample, other DNA sequences also encode this same CDR3. The gene calls are TRBV19 and TRBJ2-7; D perhaps matches TRBD2 (5 bases). Deletions cut 5 bases from V and 1 base from J, with 12 bases between. Per the germline V gene, CDR1 is LNHDA and CDR2 is SQIVND (reference sequence). There are 14 residues in the CDR3. CDR3 protein: CASSPSRGSYEQYF. The CDR3 region has the DNA TGTGCCAGTAGTCCCTCTCGGGGATCCTACGAGCAGTACTTC.

This chain uses TRBV5-4 with TRBJ2-5; 7 positions match TRBD2. Germline lookup yields CDR1 SGHNT and CDR2 YYREEE (reference sequence). This CDR3 comprises 16 residues. With V trimmed by 4 bases and J by 0 bases, 9 bases remained unmatched. CDR3: CASSTMTSRYQETQYF. CDR3 nucleotide sequence: TGTGCCAGCAGCACGATGACTAGCAGGTACCAAGAGACCCAGTACTTC.

The V gene is TRBV27, the J gene TRBJ2-2; the match to TRBD1 covers 12 bases. V gave up 4 bases and J gave up 5 bases; unmatched junction bases: 5. This CDR3 is built from 16 residues. Germline V gene data show CDR1 as MNHEY and CDR2 as SMNVEV (reference sequence). CDR3 sequence reads: CASSWDRGRGTGELFF. The CDR3 nucleotides read TGTGCCAGCAGTTGGGACAGGGGGCGAGGGACCGGGGAGCTGTTTTTT.